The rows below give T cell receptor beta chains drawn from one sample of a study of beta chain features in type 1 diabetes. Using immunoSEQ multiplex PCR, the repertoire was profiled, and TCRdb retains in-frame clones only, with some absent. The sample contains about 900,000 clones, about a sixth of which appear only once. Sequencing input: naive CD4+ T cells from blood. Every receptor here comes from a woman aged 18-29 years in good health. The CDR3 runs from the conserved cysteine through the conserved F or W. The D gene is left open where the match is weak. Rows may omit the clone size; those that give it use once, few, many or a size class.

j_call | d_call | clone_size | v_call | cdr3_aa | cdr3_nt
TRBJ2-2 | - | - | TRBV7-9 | CASAPHTGELFF | TGTGCCAGCGCCCCTCACACCGGGGAGCTGTTTTTT
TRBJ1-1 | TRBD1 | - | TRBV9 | CASSPGQGRTEAFF | TGTGCCAGCAGCCCAGGACAGGGGAGGACTGAAGCTTTCTTT
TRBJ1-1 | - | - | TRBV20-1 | CRTSSNTEAFF | TGCAGGACTTCCTCCAACACTGAAGCTTTCTTT
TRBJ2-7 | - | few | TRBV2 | CASSAKGIGYEQYF | TGTGCCAGCAGTGCTAAGGGTATCGGGTACGAGCAGTACTTC
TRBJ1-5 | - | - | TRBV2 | CASREDTYQPQHF | TGTGCCAGCAGGGAAGACACGTATCAGCCCCAGCATTTT
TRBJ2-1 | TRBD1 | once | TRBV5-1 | CASSSRGSYNEQFF | TGCGCCAGCAGCTCCAGGGGGTCCTACAATGAGCAGTTCTTC
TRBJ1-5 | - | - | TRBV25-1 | CASSEYGVRVYSNQPQHF | TGTGCCAGCAGTGAATATGGGGTTAGGGTATATAGCAATCAGCCCCAGCATTTT
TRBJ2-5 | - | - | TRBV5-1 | CASSLAVQETQYF | TGCGCCAGCAGCTTGGCCGTCCAAGAGACCCAGTACTTC
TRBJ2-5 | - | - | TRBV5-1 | CASSLKWGETQYF | TGCGCCAGCAGCTTGAAGTGGGGGGAGACCCAGTACTTC
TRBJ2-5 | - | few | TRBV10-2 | CASSESRQETQYF | TGCGCCAGCAGTGAGTCGAGACAAGAGACCCAGTACTTC
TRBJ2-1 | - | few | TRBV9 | CASSVDYNEQFF | TGTGCCAGCAGCGTAGATTACAATGAGCAGTTCTTC
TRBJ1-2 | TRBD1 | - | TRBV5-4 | CASSKETGDYGYTF | TGTGCCAGCAGCAAAGAGACAGGGGATTATGGCTACACCTTC
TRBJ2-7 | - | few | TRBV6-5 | CASSPRQASYEQYF | TGTGCCAGCAGTCCCCGGCAGGCTAGCTACGAGCAGTACTTC
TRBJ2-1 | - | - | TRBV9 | CASSGTNEQFF | TGTGCCAGCAGCGGGACTAATGAGCAGTTCTTC
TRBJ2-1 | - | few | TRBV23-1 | CASRRAGPSSYNEQFF | TGCGCCAGTCGAAGGGCGGGCCCAAGCTCCTACAATGAGCAGTTCTTC
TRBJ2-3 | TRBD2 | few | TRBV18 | CASSPTSGLTDTQYF | TGTGCCAGCTCCCCGACTAGCGGTCTCACAGATACGCAGTATTTT
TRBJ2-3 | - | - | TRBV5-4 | CASSFGSGFTDTQYF | TGTGCCAGCAGCTTCGGATCAGGGTTCACAGATACGCAGTATTTT
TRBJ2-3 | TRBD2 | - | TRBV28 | CASSLGASGIVAQYF | TGTGCCAGCAGCCTAGGGGCTAGCGGGATAGTCGCGCAGTATTTT
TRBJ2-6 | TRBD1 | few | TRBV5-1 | CASSYTQGYSGANVLTF | TGCGCCAGCAGCTATACACAGGGGTACTCTGGGGCCAACGTCCTGACTTTC
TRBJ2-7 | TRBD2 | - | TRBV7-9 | CASTKEWLAGGSEQYF | TGTGCCAGCACCAAAGAATGGCTAGCGGGAGGAAGCGAGCAGTACTTC
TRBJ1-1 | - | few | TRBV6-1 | CASSDNSGSEAFF | TGTGCCAGCAGTGACAATTCGGGATCTGAAGCTTTCTTT
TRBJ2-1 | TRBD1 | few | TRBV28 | CASSSTGVEQFF | TGTGCCAGCAGTTCGACAGGGGTTGAGCAGTTCTTC
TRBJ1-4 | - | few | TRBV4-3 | CASSLTGLPNEKLFF | TGCGCCAGCAGCCTTACAGGGTTACCTAATGAAAAACTGTTTTTT
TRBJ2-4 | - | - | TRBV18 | CASSPYASAENIQYF | TGTGCCAGCTCACCATATGCCAGCGCGGAAAACATTCAGTACTTC
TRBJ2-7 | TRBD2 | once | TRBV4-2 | CASRASGSLLYEQYF | TGTGCCAGTAGGGCTAGCGGGAGTCTCCTCTACGAGCAGTACTTC
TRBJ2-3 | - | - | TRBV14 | CASSQGVVTSLTDTQYF | TGTGCCAGCAGCCAAGGGGTGGTGACTTCACTCACAGATACGCAGTATTTT
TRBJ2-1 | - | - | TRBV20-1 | CSASDTHEQFF | TGCAGTGCTAGCGACACCCATGAGCAGTTCTTC
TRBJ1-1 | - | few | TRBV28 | CASSSGGLLNTEAFF | TGTGCCAGCAGTTCTGGGGGACTTTTGAACACTGAAGCTTTCTTT